This entry concerns a single TCR beta chain. CDR1 and CDR2 (germline): SGHKS, YYEKEE (reference sequence). V was trimmed by 0 bases and J by 0 bases, leaving 7 bases between them. This CDR3 is 15 amino acids long. Vbeta (60) and Jbeta (13) primers were used in the PCR. Generated by immunoSEQ multiplex PCR, the TCRdb table keeps only in-frame clones and is missing some. This sample has 120,000 or so clones, with roughly 80% found just once. The sample originates from a study of cytomegalovirus exposure and HLA in healthy donors. Sequencing was done on a sample of PBMCs. This TCR derives from a man aged 45 to 65 in good health and CMV-seropositive. The V gene is TRBV5-5, the J gene TRBJ1-5, with no clear D. CDR3 DNA: TGTGCCAGCAGCTTGGGCGGGTTTAGCAATCAGCCCCAGCATTTT. This encodes CASSLGGFSNQPQHF.